These T cell receptor beta chains were read from a single sample in a study of blood T cell repertoires in COVID-19. TCRdb's table, derived via immunoSEQ multiplex PCR, lists solely in-frame clones and lacks some. The sample lists roughly 100,000 clones; about 91% were seen once. The sample comprised peripheral blood. All receptors derive from a man between 18 and 35 years old with acute or convalescent COVID-19. Both conserved end residues are part of each CDR3. D genes are given only for firm matches. Rows give clone size only sometimes, using once, few, many, or a class for an expanded clone.

J gene | D gene | V gene | clone size | CDR3 protein | CDR3 DNA
TRBJ2-7 | TRBD2 | TRBV7-2 | NA | CASSLPLAGEIPVSYEQYF | TGTGCCAGCAGCTTGCCCCTAGCGGGAGAGATTCCCGTCTCCTACGAGCAGTACTTC
TRBJ1-1 | NA | TRBV6-5 | NA | CASSRSPTGHTEAFF | TGTGCCAGCAGCCGAAGTCCCACAGGGCACACTGAAGCTTTCTTT
TRBJ1-3 | NA | TRBV6-5 | NA | CASSYGGSGNTIYF | TGTGCCAGCAGTTACGGGGGCTCCGGAAACACCATATATTTT
TRBJ1-5 | NA | TRBV19 | NA | CASSMGRRDQPQHF | TGTGCCAGTAGTATGGGCCGACGAGATCAGCCCCAGCATTTT
TRBJ2-1 | TRBD2 | TRBV9 | NA | CASSVVVGTSGSPSYNEQFF | TGTGCCAGCAGCGTAGTTGTGGGGACTAGCGGGAGTCCCTCCTACAATGAGCAGTTCTTC
TRBJ2-1 | TRBD1 | TRBV6-5 | NA | CASRAGQGSNEQFF | TGTGCCAGCAGAGCGGGACAGGGGTCCAATGAGCAGTTCTTC
TRBJ2-7 | TRBD1 | TRBV6-1 | once | CASSELRDRVLFGSYEQYF | TGTGCCAGCAGTGAACTAAGGGACAGGGTGTTGTTTGGCTCCTACGAGCAGTACTTC
TRBJ1-2 | NA | TRBV24-1 | NA | CATSETTGRPGGYGYTF | TGTGCCACCAGTGAGACGACGGGACGGCCCGGGGGCTATGGCTACACCTTC
TRBJ1-3 | TRBD1 | TRBV9 | NA | CASSLGQGTGNTIYF | TGTGCCAGCAGCTTGGGACAGGGGACCGGAAACACCATATATTTT
TRBJ2-1 | TRBD1 | TRBV29-1 | NA | CSVGSLTGVSYNEQFF | TGCAGCGTTGGGTCCCTGACAGGGGTCTCCTACAATGAGCAGTTCTTC
TRBJ2-5 | TRBD1 | TRBV7-9 | NA | CASSLNQGEETQYF | TGTGCCAGCAGCCTCAACCAGGGGGAAGAGACCCAGTACTTC
TRBJ2-1 | TRBD1 | TRBV2 | NA | CASDRDRGGNEQFF | TGTGCCAGCGATCGGGACAGGGGCGGGAATGAGCAGTTCTTC
TRBJ2-1 | TRBD2 | TRBV5-4 | NA | CASSRGLEAYNEQFF | TGTGCCAGCAGCCGGGGACTAGAAGCCTACAATGAGCAGTTCTTC
TRBJ1-2 | NA | TRBV19 | NA | CASTQGGFEFSGYTF | TGTGCCAGTACCCAAGGGGGATTCGAGTTCTCTGGCTACACCTTC
TRBJ2-2 | NA | TRBV19 | NA | CASSIYSNTGELFF | TGTGCCAGTAGTATATATTCGAACACCGGGGAGCTGTTTTTT
TRBJ2-7 | TRBD2 | TRBV3-1/TRBV3-2 | NA | CASSQLAGGYSYEQYF | TGTGCCAGCAGCCAGCTGGCGGGAGGGTATTCCTACGAGCAGTACTTC
TRBJ2-1 | NA | TRBV5-4 | NA | CASSSITSYNEQFF | TGTGCCAGCAGCTCCATAACTAGCTACAATGAGCAGTTCTTC
TRBJ1-3 | NA | TRBV5-1 | few | CASSLAGGGGNTIYF | TGCGCCAGCAGCTTGGCCGGTGGAGGAGGAAACACCATATATTTT
TRBJ1-4 | TRBD1 | TRBV27 | NA | CASSLSPPRTGSTTNEKLFF | TGTGCCAGCAGTTTATCCCCCCCGCGGACAGGGTCCACAACTAATGAAAAACTGTTTTTT
TRBJ2-1 | NA | TRBV6-6 | NA | CASSLKQGQRVVSYNEQFF | TGTGCCAGCAGCTTAAAGCAGGGTCAGCGGGTGGTCTCCTACAATGAGCAGTTCTTC
TRBJ1-5 | TRBD1 | TRBV7-9 | NA | CASSQSGQGAQPQHF | TGTGCCAGCAGCCAATCCGGACAGGGGGCTCAGCCCCAGCATTTT
TRBJ1-4 | NA | TRBV19 | NA | CASSSQGWGSEKLFF | TGTGCCAGTAGTTCACAGGGATGGGGGTCTGAAAAACTGTTTTTT
TRBJ1-1 | TRBD1 | TRBV2 | NA | CASSESGTANTEAFF | TGTGCCAGCAGTGAATCCGGGACAGCTAACACTGAAGCTTTCTTT
TRBJ2-3 | TRBD2 | TRBV9 | NA | CASSVERIGAGVTDTQYF | TGTGCCAGCAGCGTAGAGAGGATAGGAGCGGGAGTCACAGATACGCAGTATTTT
TRBJ2-7 | TRBD2 | TRBV25-1 | NA | CASSTGTGGNSYEQYF | TGTGCCAGCAGTACGGGAACGGGGGGAAACTCCTACGAGCAGTACTTC
TRBJ2-3 | NA | TRBV7-2 | NA | CASSPRRGGRTDTQYF | TGTGCCAGCAGCCCCCGCCGGGGAGGCCGCACAGATACGCAGTATTTT
TRBJ2-3 | TRBD2 | TRBV9 | NA | CASSRTSGGAEDTQYF | TGTGCCAGCAGCAGGACTAGCGGGGGGGCCGAAGATACGCAGTATTTT
TRBJ2-1 | TRBD2 | TRBV27 | NA | CASSPFPPGGSYNEQFF | TGTGCCAGCAGCCCCTTCCCACCGGGGGGGTCCTACAATGAGCAGTTCTTC
TRBJ2-2 | NA | TRBV6-6 | NA | CASSYRTGDTGELFF | TGTGCCAGCAGTTACCGGACTGGGGACACCGGGGAGCTGTTTTTT
TRBJ1-1 | NA | TRBV5-5 | NA | CASSLGGTATEAFF | TGTGCCAGCAGCTTGGGCGGGACCGCCACTGAAGCTTTCTTT
TRBJ2-2 | TRBD2 | TRBV30 | NA | CAWSVQLAAGELFF | TGTGCCTGGAGTGTTCAGCTAGCGGCCGGGGAGCTGTTTTTT
TRBJ2-5 | NA | TRBV7-7 | NA | CASSLGGRGAETQYF | TGTGCCAGCAGCTTAGGGGGTCGGGGAGCTGAGACCCAGTACTTC
TRBJ2-7 | TRBD1 | TRBV4-1 | NA | CARSRQGVDEQYF | TGCGCCCGCAGCCGACAGGGGGTCGACGAGCAGTACTTC
TRBJ1-2 | TRBD1 | TRBV3-1/TRBV3-2 | NA | CASSPDRGMSEGYGYTF | TGTGCCAGCAGTCCTGACAGGGGAATGTCGGAAGGCTATGGCTACACCTTC
TRBJ2-1 | NA | TRBV30 | once | CAWSVGAAPYNEQFF | TGTGCCTGGAGTGTAGGAGCGGCCCCCTACAATGAGCAGTTCTTC
TRBJ2-3 | TRBD2 | TRBV13 | few | CASSFTSGGTGGHTDTQYF | TGTGCCAGCAGCTTCACTAGCGGGGGGACAGGTGGGCACACAGATACGCAGTATTTT
TRBJ2-2 | TRBD1 | TRBV18 | NA | CASSPPTGQGNTGELFF | TGTGCCAGCTCACCACCCACGGGACAGGGGAACACCGGGGAGCTGTTTTTT
TRBJ1-2 | NA | TRBV25-1 | once | CASSDPRVNYGYTF | TGTGCCAGCAGTGACCCCCGGGTGAACTATGGCTACACCTTC
TRBJ1-3 | TRBD1 | TRBV6-5 | NA | CASSRQGGGNTIYF | TGTGCCAGCAGTAGACAGGGGGGAGGAAACACCATATATTTT
TRBJ2-5 | TRBD2 | TRBV9 | NA | CASSSGGETQYF | TGTGCCAGCAGCTCGGGGGGAGAGACCCAGTACTTC
TRBJ1-1 | NA | TRBV18 | NA | CASSPSRTINTEAFF | TGTGCCAGCTCACCTAGCAGGACAATAAACACTGAAGCTTTCTTT
TRBJ2-5 | TRBD1 | TRBV9 | NA | CASSPSGTGRETQYF | TGTGCCAGCAGCCCCTCCGGGACAGGGAGAGAGACCCAGTACTTC
TRBJ1-2 | NA | TRBV19 | few | CASSKTGYGYTF | TGTGCCAGTAGTAAGACAGGCTATGGCTACACCTTC
TRBJ1-5 | NA | TRBV9 | NA | CASSDSGNQPQHF | TGTGCCAGCAGCGACTCAGGGAATCAGCCCCAGCATTTT
TRBJ2-1 | NA | TRBV30 | NA | CAWSGALGNEQFF | TGTGCCTGGAGTGGGGCACTCGGCAATGAGCAGTTCTTC
TRBJ2-7 | TRBD1 | TRBV6-5 | NA | CASRQQGARYEQYF | TGTGCCAGCAGACAACAGGGGGCAAGGTACGAGCAGTACTTC
TRBJ1-5 | NA | TRBV5-8 | NA | CASSLDGTRNQPQHF | TGTGCCAGCAGCTTGGACGGGACACGAAATCAGCCCCAGCATTTT
TRBJ2-6 | NA | TRBV5-1 | NA | CASSLQVLTGANVLTF | TGCGCCAGCAGCTTGCAGGTTCTGACTGGGGCCAACGTCCTGACTTTC
TRBJ1-3 | NA | TRBV6-5 | NA | CASVPKLASGNTIYF | TGTGCCAGCGTCCCTAAGTTAGCCTCTGGAAACACCATATATTTT
TRBJ1-1 | NA | TRBV12-3/TRBV12-4 | NA | CATLPEAFF | TGTGCCACCCTCCCTGAAGCTTTCTTT
TRBJ2-7 | NA | TRBV2 | NA | CASSFRGDYEQYF | TGTGCCAGCAGTTTCAGGGGGGACTACGAGCAGTACTTC
TRBJ2-7 | TRBD2 | TRBV5-1 | NA | CASSLITSGGAYSYEQYF | TGCGCCAGCAGCTTGATTACTAGCGGGGGGGCATACTCCTACGAGCAGTACTTC
TRBJ1-2 | NA | TRBV24-1 | NA | CATSDLDGANYGYTF | TGTGCCACCAGTGATTTGGACGGAGCTAACTATGGCTACACCTTC
TRBJ2-7 | NA | TRBV29-1 | NA | CSVAHYGEQYF | TGCAGCGTCGCGCATTACGGGGAGCAGTACTTC
TRBJ1-1 | TRBD1 | TRBV5-5 | NA | CASSLAPGGGEVMLTEAFF | TGTGCCAGCAGCTTGGCCCCGGGAGGGGGCGAGGTAATGCTTACTGAAGCTTTCTTT
TRBJ2-1 | NA | TRBV6-5 | NA | CASSSTRSNDEQFF | TGTGCCAGCAGTTCGACTAGGAGTAACGATGAGCAGTTCTTC
TRBJ1-2 | NA | TRBV7-9 | few | CASSLGPGGYTF | TGTGCCAGCAGCTTAGGGCCTGGTGGCTACACCTTC
TRBJ1-2 | NA | TRBV15 | NA | CATSRDDRTRPGGYTF | TGTGCCACCAGCAGAGACGACAGGACCCGTCCGGGGGGCTACACCTTC
TRBJ1-5 | TRBD1 | TRBV27 | once | CASSKTGYSNQPQHF | TGTGCCAGCAGTAAGACAGGGTATAGCAATCAGCCCCAGCATTTT
TRBJ1-1 | TRBD1 | TRBV5-6 | NA | CASSLDRGMTEAFF | TGTGCCAGCAGCTTGGACAGGGGGATGACTGAAGCTTTCTTT